Listed below are T cell receptor beta chains from one sample, sequenced in a study of cytomegalovirus exposure and HLA in healthy donors. Measured with immunoSEQ multiplex PCR; TCRdb has only the in-frame clones, and not every one. The profile shows about 130,000 clones, approximately 74% of them singletons. The sample taken for sequencing was PBMCs. The receptors here all came from a man aged 18 to 30 in good health and CMV-seropositive. CDR3s include the opening cysteine and the closing phenylalanine or tryptophan. Fields, in order: J gene, clone size, V gene, D gene, CDR3 DNA, CDR3 protein. A D gene is named only where the DNA matches it firmly. A row's size may be missing; if present it is once, few, many or a size class.

>TRBJ1-2|NA|TRBV5-1|NA
TGCGCCAGCAGCCTTTACGGGGGTGGCTACACCTTC
CASSLYGGGYTF
>TRBJ2-2|NA|TRBV15|TRBD1
TGTGCCACCAGCAGAGGACAGGGGGCCGGGGAGCTGTTTTTT
CATSRGQGAGELFF
>TRBJ2-1|NA|TRBV9|NA
TGTGCCAGCAGCGACGTAGCGGACATTTTCAATGAGCAGTTCTTC
CASSDVADIFNEQFF
>TRBJ2-2|NA|TRBV5-1|TRBD1
TGCGCCAGCAGCTTTGGACAGGGGAGGACCGGGGAGCTGTTTTTT
CASSFGQGRTGELFF
>TRBJ1-4|NA|TRBV6-1|NA
TGTGCCAGCGGGTTAGGGGGTGGACTGTTTTTT
CASGLGGGLFF
>TRBJ1-5|few|TRBV27|NA
TGTGCCAGCAGTCCCGTGGGGGGGGATCAGCCCCAGCATTTT
CASSPVGGDQPQHF
>TRBJ1-4|NA|TRBV16|NA
TGTGCCAGCAGCCTAGCCGCGGCTAATGAAAAACTGTTTTTT
CASSLAAANEKLFF
>TRBJ1-5|NA|TRBV2|NA
TGTGCCAGCAGTGATCGGGTTAGCAATCAGCCCCAGCATTTT
CASSDRVSNQPQHF
>TRBJ2-7|NA|TRBV28|NA
TGTGCCAGCAGTCAGGGCAGTACCTACGAGCAGTACTTC
CASSQGSTYEQYF
>TRBJ1-4|NA|TRBV27|TRBD1
TGTGCCAGCGGTTCAACCCGGGGACAGGGGGATGAAAAACTGTTTTTT
CASGSTRGQGDEKLFF
>TRBJ2-5|few|TRBV7-2|TRBD2
TGTGCCAGCAGCTTAGCGCTTGCGGGAGGAAAGACCCAGTACTTC
CASSLALAGGKTQYF
>TRBJ2-2|NA|TRBV5-1|NA
TGCGCCAGCAGCCCCAGAGGTGCGAACACCGGGGAGCTGTTTTTT
CASSPRGANTGELFF
>TRBJ2-1|NA|TRBV29-1|NA
TGCAGCGTTAAATCTGGGGGCAGCAATGAGCAGTTCTTC
CSVKSGGSNEQFF
>TRBJ1-2|NA|TRBV2|TRBD1
TGTGCCAGCAGTGACCGCGGGACAGGGGGCTCCCTAGGGTCCCGTGGCTACACCTTC
CASSDRGTGGSLGSRGYTF
>TRBJ2-7|few|TRBV9|NA
TGTGCCAGCAGCGTAGGGGGGCTACCCCACGAGCAGTACTTC
CASSVGGLPHEQYF
>TRBJ2-2|NA|TRBV14|NA
TGTGCCAGCAGCCAAGATGGTCAGGGTAACACCGGGGAGCTGTTTTTT
CASSQDGQGNTGELFF
>TRBJ1-6|few|TRBV2|TRBD1
TGTGCCAGCAACCTACAGGGGGCGCTGAATTCACCCCTCCACTTT
CASNLQGALNSPLHF
>TRBJ2-3|NA|TRBV7-3|TRBD1
TGTGCCAGCAGCTTGGACAGGGGCTCAGATACGCAGTATTTT
CASSLDRGSDTQYF
>TRBJ2-7|NA|TRBV5-1|NA
TGCGCCAGCAGCCTCCTCCCTGGAGGGGATGAGCAGTACTTC
CASSLLPGGDEQYF
>TRBJ2-7|NA|TRBV6-5|NA
TGTGCCAGCAGTGAATCAACAGGGTACGAGCAGTACTTC
CASSESTGYEQYF
>TRBJ2-4|once|TRBV2|TRBD1
TGTGCCAGCAGTGCTAACAGGGGTCTAGCCAAAAACATTCAGTACTTC
CASSANRGLAKNIQYF
>TRBJ1-1|once|TRBV7-2|NA
TGTGCCAGCAGCCCCCAAGGATGGACAGACATACCCTACACTGAAGCTTTCTTT
CASSPQGWTDIPYTEAFF
>TRBJ2-7|once|TRBV27|TRBD2
TGTGCCAGCAGTTTTGGGGGGGACTCCTACGAGCAGTACTTC
CASSFGGDSYEQYF
>TRBJ2-2|NA|TRBV9|NA
TGTGCCAGCAGCGCTGCTGCCGGGTCCGGGGAGCTGTTTTTT
CASSAAAGSGELFF
>TRBJ1-5|NA|TRBV18|NA
TGTGCCAGCTCACGGGACCCGGGAGGACCCCAGCATTTT
CASSRDPGGPQHF
>TRBJ2-2|NA|TRBV14|NA
TGTGCCAGCAGCCAACTCGGGACCGGGGAGCTGTTTTTT
CASSQLGTGELFF
>TRBJ2-7|NA|TRBV28|NA
TGTGCCAGCAGTTTGCCGTCCGAATACTACGAGCAGTACTTC
CASSLPSEYYEQYF
>TRBJ1-1|few|TRBV27|TRBD1
TGTGCCAGCACCCAGCGGACAGGGACGCTGAACACTGAAGCTTTCTTT
CASTQRTGTLNTEAFF
>TRBJ2-7|few|TRBV4-1|TRBD1
TGCGCCAGCAGCCTGGGACAGACCGGAGAGCAGTACTTC
CASSLGQTGEQYF
>TRBJ2-5|once|TRBV27|NA
TGTGCCAGCAGTTCCCGCCCTACTAGAGGGTTGGAGACCCAGTACTTC
CASSSRPTRGLETQYF
>TRBJ2-3|NA|TRBV15|TRBD2
TGTGCCACCAGCAGAGCGCCGGGGGGAAGGGCAGATACGCAGTATTTT
CATSRAPGGRADTQYF
>TRBJ2-1|NA|TRBV4-2|TRBD2
TGTGCCAGCAGCCAAGTAGCGGGGGGCTACGACAATGAGCAGTTCTTC
CASSQVAGGYDNEQFF
>TRBJ1-2|NA|TRBV12-5|NA
TGTGCTAGTGGTTTTGAGGGCGGTGGCTACACCTTC
CASGFEGGGYTF
>TRBJ1-2|once|TRBV28|TRBD1
TGTGCCAGCAGTTTCAGACAGGGTGGCTACACCTTC
CASSFRQGGYTF
>TRBJ2-5|NA|TRBV14|NA
TGTGCCAGCAGCAAGGGGCTGGAGACCCAGTACTTC
CASSKGLETQYF
>TRBJ2-3|NA|TRBV7-9|NA
TGTGCCAGCGCTCCCATAGGACTTAGGACGGCAGATACGCAGTATTTT
CASAPIGLRTADTQYF
>TRBJ2-7|NA|TRBV5-6|NA
TGTGCCAGCAGCGGAGGGGCAGGCCGAAGCTCCTACGAGCAGTACTTC
CASSGGAGRSSYEQYF
>TRBJ2-3|NA|TRBV4-2|NA
TGTGCCAGCAGCCAGCACGGCAGGCGTGAAGATACGCAGTATTTT
CASSQHGRREDTQYF
>TRBJ2-7|NA|TRBV5-1|TRBD1
TGCGCCAGCAGCTATACAGGGGGCGAGCAGTACTTC
CASSYTGGEQYF
>TRBJ2-2|NA|TRBV7-7|NA
TGTGCTAGCAGCTTAAGGCGGTCACCGAACACCGGGGAGCTGTTTTTT
CASSLRRSPNTGELFF
>TRBJ1-2|NA|TRBV5-1|TRBD1
TGCGCCAGCAGCTCGGGACAGACTCTAGGTGGCTACACCTTC
CASSSGQTLGGYTF
>TRBJ2-1|NA|TRBV9|NA
TGTGCCAGCAGCCCCTCCCCTAGCAGGAGTATGGGTGAGCAGTTCTTC
CASSPSPSRSMGEQFF
>TRBJ1-1|once|TRBV6-4|TRBD1
TGTGCCAGCAGTGAAGTTTACGGACAGGCTGAAGCTTTCTTT
CASSEVYGQAEAFF
>TRBJ1-1|NA|TRBV30|TRBD1
TGTGCCTGGAGCGGGACAGGGGTCACTGAAGCTTTCTTT
CAWSGTGVTEAFF
>TRBJ1-5|NA|TRBV4-2|TRBD1
TGTGCCAGCAGCTTTGCCGGGACAGGGCCGACTCAGCCCCAGCATTTT
CASSFAGTGPTQPQHF
>TRBJ1-1|NA|TRBV19|NA
TGTGCCAGTATCCCTATCCGAACACAGGGGAACACTGAAGCTTTCTTT
CASIPIRTQGNTEAFF